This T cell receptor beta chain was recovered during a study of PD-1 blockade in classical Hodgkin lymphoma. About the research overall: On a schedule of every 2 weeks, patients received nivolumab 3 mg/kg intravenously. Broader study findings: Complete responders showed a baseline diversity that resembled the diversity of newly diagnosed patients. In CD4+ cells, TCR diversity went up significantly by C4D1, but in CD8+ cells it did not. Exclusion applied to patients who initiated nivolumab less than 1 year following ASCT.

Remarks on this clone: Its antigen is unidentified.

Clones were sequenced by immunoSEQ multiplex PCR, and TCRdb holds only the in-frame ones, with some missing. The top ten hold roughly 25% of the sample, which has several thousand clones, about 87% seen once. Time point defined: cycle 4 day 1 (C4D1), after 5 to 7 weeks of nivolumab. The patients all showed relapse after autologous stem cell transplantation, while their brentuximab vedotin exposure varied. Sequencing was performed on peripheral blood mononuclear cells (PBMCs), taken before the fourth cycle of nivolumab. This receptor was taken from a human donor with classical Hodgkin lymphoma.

The chain's CDR3 is CASSQDLQGNQPQHF. The CDR3 nucleotides read TGCGCCAGCAGCCAAGATCTTCAGGGCAATCAGCCCCAGCATTTT. The rearrangement uses TRBV4-3 and TRBJ1-5; no definite D call. The CDR3 totals 15 residues. Trimming cost V 0 bases and J 2 bases, with 8 bases left between them. The V gene's germline CDR1 is LGHNA and CDR2 YSLEER.